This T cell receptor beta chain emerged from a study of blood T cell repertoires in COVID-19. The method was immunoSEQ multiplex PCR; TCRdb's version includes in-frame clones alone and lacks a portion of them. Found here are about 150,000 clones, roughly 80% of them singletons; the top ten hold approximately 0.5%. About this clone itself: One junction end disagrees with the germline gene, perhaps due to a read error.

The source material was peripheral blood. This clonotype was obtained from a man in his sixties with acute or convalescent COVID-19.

The CDR3 DNA follows: TGTGCCAGCAGCTTAGAACTAGGAGGGGTAAGGAAGAACTTC. This translates into CASSLELGGVRKNF. The chain carries TRBV7-2 and TRBJ2-7; D is possibly TRBD2 (6 bases). Germline CDR1 and CDR2: SGHTA and FQGNSA. The CDR3 covers 14 residues.